Each of the 13 T cell receptor beta chains below was sequenced from the same sample in a study of T cell changes during pregnancy in multiple sclerosis (dated by TCRdb to between 2018 and 2020). Library generation was performed with the immunoSEQ multiplex PCR assay. TCRdb stores this immuneACCESS table with in-frame sequences only. Part of the clones is absent; in the studies checked, under half of the shortfall reflects unresolved V genes, and no reason is known for the rest. The sample table lists fewer than 85,000 clones, more than 85% of them with a count of one. Clones ranked in the top ten supply approximately 2.4% of the sample. This specimen was peripheral blood, taken after pregnancy. The receptors originated from a female donor in good health, enrolled as a control in a pregnancy study.

The chain carries TRBV29-1 and TRBJ2-1, with a possible D match to TRBD2 (6 bases). V was pared by 4 bases and J by 5 bases, with 12 bases between. The CDR3 length is 13 residues. CDR1 and CDR2 (germline): SQVTM, ANQGSEA. The CDR3 DNA reads TGCAGCGTTGCAGGGACTTTCGACAATGAGCAGTTCTTC. Amino acids: CSVAGTFDNEQFF.

This clone was seen once. The rearrangement links TRBV27 to TRBJ1-1, with D tentatively TRBD1 (6 bases). Germline assignment: CDR1 MNHEY and CDR2 SMNVEV (reference sequence). CDR3 length: 16 residues. Deletions cut 5 bases from V and 7 bases from J, with 23 bases between. As DNA, the CDR3 is TGTGCCAGCAGTGCCCGTGTAGGGGACACCTCCTTTGAAGCTTTCTTT. Amino acids: CASSARVGDTSFEAFF.

The rearrangement links TRBV27 to TRBJ2-1, with D perhaps matching TRBD2 (5 bases). The ends were cut back, 0 bases at V and 9 bases at J, with 9 bases in the middle. Germline V gives CDR1 MNHEY, CDR2 SMNVEV (reference sequence). The CDR3 covers 13 residues. The CDR3, as DNA: TGTGCCAGCAGTTTATCTGGCGGGCTTGAGCAGTTCTTC. Protein: CASSLSGGLEQFF.

V usage is TRBV2 and J usage is TRBJ2-6; TRBD1 is a possible D gene (5 bases). V dropped 9 bases and J dropped 5 bases, with 8 bases sitting between them. The CDR3 covers 12 residues. Germline CDR1 and CDR2: SNHLY and FYNNEI. In DNA form, the CDR3 reads TGTGCCAGGGTGGACAGGGCCAACGTCCTGACTTTC. Its protein is CARVDRANVLTF.

The rearrangement uses TRBV6-5 and TRBJ1-4; D gene ambiguous. V lost 8 bases to trimming and J lost 4 bases, with 11 bases between them. From germline, CDR1 is MNHEY and CDR2 SVGAGI. The CDR3 is 13 amino acids. The CDR3 region has the DNA TGTGCCAGCGGCCGCGGGATTAATGAAAAACTGTTTTTT. This gives the protein CASGRGINEKLFF.

J is TRBJ2-7 and V is TRBV29-1, with 7 bases aligning to TRBD1. There are 13 residues in the CDR3. The J segment lost 1 base and the V segment lost 4 bases, leaving 4 bases of the junction unmatched. CDR1 is SQVTM and CDR2 is ANQGSEA in the germline V gene. The CDR3 region is CSVGSTGSYEQYF. The CDR3 DNA sequence: TGCAGCGTTGGATCGACAGGGTCCTACGAGCAGTACTTC.

CDR3 loop: CASGSNRGRTDTQYF. The CDR3 bases are TGTGCCAGCGGTTCGAACAGGGGGCGCACAGATACGCAGTATTTT. J is TRBJ2-3 and V is TRBV28, with TRBD1 identical over 9 bases. Germline V lookup: CDR1 MDHEN, CDR2 SYDVKM. CDR3 length: 15 amino acids. The V gene end was trimmed by 8 bases and the J gene end by 1 base; junction bases not matched to a gene: 7.

CDR3 bases: TGTGCCAGCAGCCAAGGACTGGGGTTAAGCGGATTCACAGATACGCAGTATTTT. Encoded protein: CASSQGLGLSGFTDTQYF. The chain combines TRBV4-2 with TRBJ2-3; D might be TRBD2 (5 bases). Germline CDR1 is LGHNA and CDR2 is YNFKEQ. V was pared by 1 base and J by 2 bases, with 19 bases between. The CDR3 loop spans 18 amino acids.

This sequence joins TRBV15 and TRBJ1-6; D remains unclear. The CDR3 has 16 amino acids. CDR1 is LNHNV, CDR2 YYDKDF, per germline (reference sequence). With 3 bases removed from V and 5 bases from J, the gap between germline ends came to 14 bases. CDR3 in DNA: TGTGCCACCAGCAGGGGGAGGGTCTGGAATAATTCACCCCTCCACTTT. This gives the protein CATSRGRVWNNSPLHF. Full variable domain (missing parts from reference TRBV15 and TRBJ1-6): DAMVIQNPRYQVTQFGKPVTLSCSQTLNHNVMYWYQQKSSQAPKLLFHYYDKDFNNEADTPDNFQSRRPNTSFCFLDIRSPGLGDTAMYLCATSRGRVWNNSPLHFGNGTRLTVT.

The DNA of the CDR3 is TGCGCCAGCAGCCATAACAGGGATTCTAACTATGGCTACACCTTC. It specifies CASSHNRDSNYGYTF. The chain combines TRBV4-1 with TRBJ1-2; maybe TRBD1 (6 bases). Germline V lookup: CDR1 MGHRA, CDR2 YSYEKL. V lost 3 bases, J lost 0 bases, and 11 bases lay in between. The CDR3 runs to 15 residues.

The chain couples TRBV19 to TRBJ2-3; TRBD2 matches 14 bases. After removal of 1 base from V and 3 bases from J, the junction contained 3 bases not matched to a gene. The length of the CDR3 is 17 residues. Germline lookup yields CDR1 LNHDA and CDR2 SQIVND (reference sequence). CDR3 protein: CASSIGWTSGRTDTQYF. DNA for the CDR3: TGTGCCAGTAGTATAGGCTGGACTAGCGGGAGGACAGATACGCAGTATTTT.

V is TRBV6-6 and J is TRBJ2-7; D is possibly TRBD1 (5 bases). Looked up from germline, CDR1 is MNHNY and CDR2 is SVGAGI (reference sequence). This CDR3 has 15 amino acids. Deletions cut 1 base from V and 4 bases from J, with 14 bases between. DNA for the CDR3: TGTGCCAGCAGTTACTACTCAGGGAAGTTATACGAGCAGTACTTC. Translation: CASSYYSGKLYEQYF.

The rearrangement links TRBV5-1 to TRBJ2-1; 8 nucleotides line up with TRBD2. J lost 6 bases, V lost 3 bases, and 8 bases had no gene match. CDR1 is SGHRS, CDR2 YFSETQ, per germline. This CDR3 is 15 amino acids long. The CDR3 here is CASSSTSVRSNEQFF. The CDR3 coding sequence is TGCGCCAGCAGCTCGACTAGCGTCCGAAGCAATGAGCAGTTCTTC.